This T cell receptor (beta chain) emerged from a study of cytomegalovirus exposure and HLA in healthy donors. Study-wide background: Genotyping of some 400 donors showed that around 81% belonged to the Caucasian-associated ancestry cluster. Study results and caveats: Reportedly, fewer N-insertions than the roughly 700-donor mean appeared in an Asian-associated ancestry cluster in a later analysis. TRBV6-2, TRBV6-3 and other indistinguishable V segments were excluded.

About this clone itself: The antigen remains unidentified.

Researchers ran the PCR with 60 Vbeta and 13 Jbeta primers. The protocol was immunoSEQ multiplex PCR, while the TCRdb copy is restricted to in-frame clones and leaves out a portion. The sample holds 150,000 to 180,000 clones, 70% to 80% seen once. Sampled while nominally healthy, donors likely had unrecorded immune exposures. The CDR3 is 13 residues long. Germline CDR1 and CDR2: MRHNA and SNTAGT. V lost 5 bases to trimming and J lost 5 bases, with 9 bases between them. The clonotype was recovered from a woman in her forties in good health and CMV-seronegative. Sequencing was done on a sample of PBMCs. The rearrangement uses TRBV6-4 and TRBJ2-2; no definite D call. This CDR3 is CASSLQNTGELFF. CDR3 in DNA: TGTGCCAGCAGTCTACAGAATACCGGGGAGCTGTTTTTT.